This TCR beta chain was captured by sequencing in a study of blood T cell repertoires in COVID-19. Study overall: The United States, Italy and Spain were the sources of the acute and convalescent COVID-19 samples. PBMCs, B-cell-depleted T cells, or T cells were the source of the cDNA or gDNA that made up the material.

Original methodology: Cell counts per sample came from amplifying reference gene primers. Data came from immunoSEQ multiplex PCR; TCRdb stores just in-frame clones and leaves some out. D and trimming come from the DNA, and the V and J calls and clone size come from that table. This sample has over 200,000 clones; 87% occur once, and the top ten carry more than 10%. The TCR originated in a young woman who had recovered from COVID-19. Specimen: peripheral blood.

The CDR3 region is CASSVAGVGRETQYF. The CDR3 DNA is TGTGCCAGCAGTGTGGCGGGAGTGGGAAGGGAGACCCAGTACTTC. V is TRBV2 and J is TRBJ2-5; 7 nucleotides match TRBD2. CDR1 SNHLY and CDR2 FYNNEI come from the germline V gene. This CDR3 region has 15 residues. Trimming at V came to 4 bases and at J to 5 bases, leaving 10 bases not matched to a gene.